This T cell receptor (beta chain) comes out of a study of breast tumors, draining lymph nodes, adjacent tissues. Study-wide results and limits: Tumors had less TCR diversity than lymph nodes, more than nontumor tissue. The data were judged consistent with most tumor T cells coming from lymph node and expanding in tumor.

The table lists this clonotype with a few counts. The antigen remains unidentified. TCRdb analysed the multiplex PCR reads with MiXCR anew, one entry per CDR3 protein. The sample holds some 230,000 distinct CDR3 sequences; less than 45% are singletons and the top ten take approximately 3.3%. Deletions cut 3 bases from V and 0 bases from J, with 10 bases between. Germline values: CDR1 SGHKS, CDR2 YYEKEE (reference sequence). CDR3 length equals 14 residues. Breast cancer patients provided tissue from their axillary draining lymph nodes. Sequencing was carried out using axillary lymph node tissue. The clonotype comes from a female donor with breast cancer. Some clones in this sample may be carry-over from other donors' samples. The chain carries TRBV5-5 and TRBJ2-7; a possible D gene is TRBD2 (6 bases). CDR3 amino acids: CASSSGLTSYEQYF. The CDR3 nucleotides read TGTGCCAGCAGCTCGGGACTGACCTCCTACGAGCAGTACTTC.